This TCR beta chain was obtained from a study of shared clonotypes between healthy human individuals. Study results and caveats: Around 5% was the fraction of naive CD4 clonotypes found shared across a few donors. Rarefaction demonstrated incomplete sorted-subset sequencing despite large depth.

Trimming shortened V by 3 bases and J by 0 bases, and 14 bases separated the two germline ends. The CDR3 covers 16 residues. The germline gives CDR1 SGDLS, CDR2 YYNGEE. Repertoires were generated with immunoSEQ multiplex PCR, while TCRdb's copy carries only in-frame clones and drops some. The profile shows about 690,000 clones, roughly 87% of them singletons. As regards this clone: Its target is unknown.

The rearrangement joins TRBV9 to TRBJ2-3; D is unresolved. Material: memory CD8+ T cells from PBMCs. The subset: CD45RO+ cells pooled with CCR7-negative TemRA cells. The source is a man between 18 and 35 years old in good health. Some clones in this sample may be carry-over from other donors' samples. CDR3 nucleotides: TGTGCCAGCAGCGATTCCATCGTAGAAAGCACAGATACGCAGTATTTT. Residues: CASSDSIVESTDTQYF.